These 21 T cell receptor beta chains were all obtained from the same sample, sequenced in a study of blood T cell repertoires in COVID-19. Some clones are missing from TCRdb's copy, which holds only in-frame ones; the method was immunoSEQ multiplex PCR. The repertoire holds roughly 200,000 clones, with about 88% as singletons. Input material: peripheral blood. The receptors originated from a woman aged 80 or over with acute or convalescent COVID-19.

The rearrangement joins TRBV5-1 to TRBJ1-6; D is unclear. Germline CDR1 SGHRS, CDR2 YFSETQ. With 1 base removed from V and 8 bases from J, the gap between germline ends came to 7 bases. CDR3 length: 13 residues. CDR3 protein: CASSLKSDSPLHF. In DNA form, the CDR3 reads TGCGCCAGCAGCTTGAAGAGTGATTCACCCCTCCACTTT.

This sequence joins TRBV18 and TRBJ1-6, with D perhaps TRBD1 (5 bases). The germline V gene has CDR1 KGHSH and CDR2 LQKENI. Trimming pared 3 bases from V and 5 bases from J, leaving 17 bases between. The CDR3 is 17 residues long. The CDR3 DNA sequence: TGTGCCAGCTCACCGTTCTTAGGAGGAGGGGATAATTCACCCCTCCACTTT. As protein: CASSPFLGGGDNSPLHF. The entire variable domain, with the rest obtained from reference TRBV18 and TRBJ1-6, is as follows: NAGVMQNPRHLVRRRGQEARLRCSPMKGHSHVYWYRQLPEEGLKFMVYLQKENIIDESGMPKERFSAEFPKEGPSILRIQQVVRGDSAAYFCASSPFLGGGDNSPLHFGNGTRLTVT.

The V call is TRBV18, the J call TRBJ1-2; D might be TRBD1 (5 bases). The germline gives CDR1 KGHSH, CDR2 LQKENI. CDR3 length: 15 amino acids. V lost 5 bases and J 4 bases, leaving 17 bases between the germline ends. The CDR3 sequence is CASSITNRNIYGYTF. As DNA, the CDR3 is TGTGCCAGCTCAATTACCAACAGGAATATCTATGGCTACACCTTC.

The chain links TRBV25-1 to TRBJ1-1, with D possibly TRBD1 on 6 matching bases. Germline V gene data show CDR1 as MGHDK and CDR2 as SYGVNS. This CDR3 region has 14 residues. The V and J ends lost 5 bases and 3 bases respectively, with 13 bases between them. CDR3 sequence: CASSTARGYTEAFF. CDR3 bases: TGTGCCAGCAGTACTGCCAGGGGATACACTGAAGCTTTCTTT.

The rearrangement uses TRBV30 and TRBJ2-5; D is possibly TRBD2 (5 bases). Germline V gives CDR1 GTSNPN, CDR2 SVGIG (reference sequence). The CDR3 consists of 14 residues. V was trimmed by 0 bases and J by 5 bases, leaving 13 bases between them. The DNA for the CDR3 is TGTGCCTGGAGTGTACTGGGGAGCCGCGAGACCCAGTACTTC. Translating it yields CAWSVLGSRETQYF.

Regarding this clone: The junction and the germline gene differ at one end; a read error may be behind it. The chain combines TRBV7-7 with TRBJ2-5; D not certain. The CDR3 has 16 amino acids. Germline V gene lookup returns CDR1 SSHAT and CDR2 FNYEAQ (reference sequence). The CDR3 nucleotides read TGTGCTAGCAGCGCCGATTTGGCATCGTACCAAGAGACCCAGTACTTC. This gives the protein CASSADLASYQETQYF.

DNA of the CDR3: TGTGCCAGCAGCCTCCAATCGACAGGGGCCGGCGAGCAGTACTTC. Amino acids: CASSLQSTGAGEQYF. This sequence joins TRBV7-2 and TRBJ2-7, with 8 bases identical to TRBD1. The trim removed 5 bases at V and 6 bases at J, leaving 12 bases unmatched. The CDR3 runs 15 residues. Germline assignment: CDR1 SGHTA and CDR2 FQGNSA.

The chain carries TRBV19 and TRBJ1-3, with 10 bases fitting TRBD1. The germline gives CDR1 LNHDA, CDR2 SQIVND (reference sequence). V gave up 8 bases and J gave up 5 bases; unmatched junction bases: 6. This CDR3 has 14 residues. Here the CDR3 reads CASSRDRGRNTIYF. The CDR3 region has the DNA TGTGCCAGTTCAAGGGACAGGGGCCGAAACACCATATATTTT.

This clone was observed once. The rearrangement links TRBV3-1 (or the pseudogene TRBV3-2) to TRBJ2-1, with 9 bases fitting TRBD2. The V gene end was trimmed by 4 bases and the J gene end by 9 bases; junction bases not matched to a gene: 13. CDR1 is LGHDT and CDR2 is YNNKEL in the germline V gene (reference sequence). This CDR3 spans 16 amino acids. Here the CDR3 DNA reads TGTGCCAGCAGCCGGACTAGAGGCGGGAGGGCTAGTGAGCAGTTCTTC. Amino acids: CASSRTRGGRASEQFF.

This chain's CDR3 is CAWSSEGIEAFF. Here the CDR3 DNA reads TGTGCCTGGAGTTCGGAGGGGATTGAAGCTTTCTTT. The V and J genes are TRBV30 and TRBJ1-1, with D possibly matching TRBD1 (5 bases). The V and J ends lost 2 bases and 7 bases respectively, with 11 bases between them. The CDR3 runs 12 residues. CDR1 is GTSNPN, CDR2 SVGIG, per germline (reference sequence).

This clone was observed a single time. The CDR3 DNA reads TGTGCCAGCAGCAGAGGGCAACAGGGGCAGCCCCAGCATTTT. The encoded protein is CASSRGQQGQPQHF. The V and J genes are TRBV9 and TRBJ1-5; 7 nucleotides line up with TRBD1. The V and J ends lost 4 bases and 7 bases, in that order; junction bases with no gene match: 8. Per germline, CDR1 SGDLS and CDR2 YYNGEE. This CDR3 has 14 residues.

The rearrangement uses TRBV6-1 and TRBJ2-7, with a weak D call TRBD1 (6 bases). This CDR3 contains 16 residues. Trimming pared 0 bases from V and 3 bases from J, leaving 15 bases between. The germline V gene encodes CDR1 MNHNS and CDR2 SASEGT. CDR3 in amino acids: CASSEARTEINYEQYF. In nucleotides, the CDR3 is TGTGCCAGCAGTGAAGCTAGGACAGAGATTAACTACGAGCAGTACTTC.

As concerns this clone: The sample holds other DNA sequences that translate to the same CDR3. The rearrangement joins TRBV10-3 to TRBJ2-1; possible D gene TRBD1, 5 bases. Germline V lookup: CDR1 ENHRY, CDR2 SYGVKD. The V gene lost 3 bases and the J gene lost 6 bases, with 6 bases spanning the gap. This CDR3 is built from 12 residues. CDR3 loop: CAISDRGNEQFF. The CDR3 coding sequence is TGTGCCATCAGTGATAGGGGCAATGAGCAGTTCTTC.

The rearrangement links TRBV14 to TRBJ1-4; 10 bases line up with TRBD1. The V and J ends lost 1 base and 7 bases, in that order; junction bases with no gene match: 3. Germline CDR1 is SGHDN and CDR2 is FVKESK. The CDR3 has 15 residues. Here the CDR3 DNA reads TGTGCCAGCAGCCAAGCAGACAGGGGGCGTGAAAAACTGTTTTTT. Protein sequence: CASSQADRGREKLFF. Drawing the rest from reference TRBV14 and TRBJ1-4, the complete variable domain is EAGVTQFPSHSVIEKGQTVTLRCDPISGHDNLYWYRRVMGKEIKFLLHFVKESKQDESGMPNNRFLAERTGGTYSTLKVQPAELEDSGVYFCASSQADRGREKLFFGSGTQLSVL.

This clone was seen a handful of times. CDR3 loop: CASSVQGFGTEAFF. The CDR3 DNA reads as TGTGCCAGCAGCGTTCAGGGTTTCGGCACTGAAGCTTTCTTT. The rearrangement joins TRBV27 to TRBJ1-1; a possible D gene is TRBD1 (5 bases). This CDR3 spans 14 amino acids. The germline gives CDR1 MNHEY, CDR2 SMNVEV (reference sequence). Trimming removed 6 bases from V and 4 bases from J, with 15 bases in between.

V and J are TRBV12-3 or TRBV12-4 and TRBJ1-6; D ambiguous. The CDR3 runs to 13 residues. The ends were cut back, 3 bases at V and 9 bases at J, with 9 bases in the middle. Here the CDR3 reads CASSLEESSPLHF. As DNA, the CDR3 is TGTGCCAGCAGTTTGGAGGAGAGTTCACCCCTCCACTTT.

V is TRBV5-4 and J is TRBJ2-2; D uncertain. From germline, CDR1 is SGHNT and CDR2 YYREEE (reference sequence). This CDR3 has 11 amino acids. Between the trimmed V and J ends, which lost 7 bases and 6 bases, there was a span of 7 bases. CDR3 region: CASLVAGELFF. As DNA, the CDR3 is TGTGCCAGCTTAGTAGCCGGGGAGCTGTTTTTT.

The chain combines TRBV20-1 with TRBJ1-2; tentatively, D is TRBD1 (6 bases). The CDR3 length is 11 residues. Germline V gene lookup returns CDR1 DFQATT and CDR2 SNEGSKA (reference sequence). The V end lost 6 bases, the J end lost 7 bases, and 12 bases lay between the germline ends. The CDR3 sequence is CSAKQGAGYTF. In DNA form, the CDR3 reads TGCAGTGCCAAACAGGGAGCTGGCTACACCTTC.

This clone was counted a single time. Written as DNA, the CDR3 is TGTGCCAGCAGTTTCACAGCGGGGGAGACCCAGTACTTC. Protein product: CASSFTAGETQYF. The chain recombines TRBV12-3 or TRBV12-4 with TRBJ2-5, with 7 bases that match TRBD2. J was trimmed by 5 bases and V by 3 bases; bases with no gene match: 3. This CDR3 is built from 13 residues.

A word on this clone: A junction boundary mismatches the germline segment, possibly from a read error. The J gene is TRBJ1-5, the V gene TRBV3-1 (or the pseudogene TRBV3-2), with D possibly TRBD1 on 5 matching bases. Germline assignment: CDR1 LGHDT and CDR2 YNNKEL (reference sequence). The CDR3 spans 14 residues. The CDR3 loop reads CASSQGHSNQPQHF. CDR3 coding DNA: TGTGCCAGCAGTCAAGGACACAGCAATCAGCCCCAGCATTTT.

The rearrangement joins TRBV6-5 to TRBJ1-5; 7 nucleotides line up with TRBD1. With V trimmed by 4 bases and J by 7 bases, 7 bases remained unmatched. The CDR3 has 14 amino acids. Germline-derived CDR1 and CDR2 are MNHEY and SVGAGI. As DNA, the CDR3 is TGTGCCAGCAGTTTAGACAGGGATCGCCAGCCCCAGCATTTT. Translating it yields CASSLDRDRQPQHF.